Following are 30 T cell receptor beta chains from one sample sequenced in a study of T cell changes during pregnancy in multiple sclerosis. The assay was immunoSEQ multiplex PCR, and TCRdb's table has in-frame clones only and misses some. The table records some 42,000 clones, 93% of them present only once. The sequences come from CD4+ T cells from peripheral blood mononuclear cells, collected in the third trimester of pregnancy. These receptors originate from a female donor with multiple sclerosis, enrolled in a pregnancy study.

This clone appeared a few times. The chain has TRBV30 and TRBJ1-3; D remains ambiguous. Germline CDR1 GTSNPN, CDR2 SVGIG (reference sequence). Trimming pared 0 bases from V and 1 base from J, leaving 10 bases between. CDR3 length equals 15 residues. For the CDR3, the DNA is TGTGCCTGGAGTGTACGCGGCCCTTCTGGAAACACCATATATTTT. It is translated as CAWSVRGPSGNTIYF.

This sequence joins TRBV18 and TRBJ2-7, with no clear D. V lost 0 bases to trimming and J lost 10 bases, with 13 bases between them. CDR1 and CDR2 (germline): KGHSH, LQKENI. The CDR3 is made up of 13 amino acids. The CDR3 DNA reads as TGTGCCAGCTCACCACCGATAACTTCAACTCAGTACTTC. Translating gives CASSPPITSTQYF.

This clone appeared a single time. The chain links TRBV7-3 to TRBJ1-2, with D uncertain. The CDR3 totals 13 residues. Germline CDR1 and CDR2: SGHTA and FQGTGA. The germline V and J ends were trimmed by 2 bases and 8 bases, with 12 bases remaining between them. As DNA, the CDR3 is TGTGCCAGCAGCTTATCAGGAGGCGGCGGCTACACCTTC. Translated, it gives CASSLSGGGGYTF.

This clone was seen a handful of times. CDR3 nucleotides: TGTGCCAGTTCCCGCGGGGGCGAGGGCTACACCTTC. This gives the protein CASSRGGEGYTF. The rearrangement links TRBV19 to TRBJ1-2; maybe TRBD1 (6 bases). Germline V gives CDR1 LNHDA, CDR2 SQIVND (reference sequence). The CDR3 runs 12 residues. Trimming cost V 8 bases and J 8 bases, with 15 bases left between them. The full variable domain, rest sourced from reference TRBV19 and TRBJ1-2, is DGGITQSPKYLFRKEGQNVTLSCEQNLNHDAMYWYRQDPGQGLRLIYYSQIVNDFQKGDIAEGYSVSREKKESFPLTVTSAQKNPTAFYLCASSRGGEGYTFGSGTRLTVV.

The gene calls are TRBV7-7 and TRBJ2-1, with 9 bases aligning to TRBD2. The CDR3 consists of 15 residues. CDR1 and CDR2 (germline): SSHAT, FNYEAQ (reference sequence). Trimming cost V 2 bases and J 5 bases; bases outside gene matches: 4. CDR3 region: CASSLLAGGDNEQFF. As DNA, the CDR3 is TGTGCCAGCAGCTTACTGGCGGGGGGGGACAATGAGCAGTTCTTC.

The gene calls are TRBV6-5 and TRBJ1-4; possibly TRBD1 for D (5 bases). Trimming took off 5 bases at V and 0 bases at J, with 10 bases between the two ends. Germline V CDR1 and CDR2: MNHEY, SVGAGI. The CDR3 is made up of 15 amino acids. CDR3 protein: CASSTTGSTNEKLFF. The CDR3 DNA reads as TGTGCCAGCAGTACCACAGGATCAACTAATGAAAAACTGTTTTTT.

The CDR3 loop is CAISEAGPGQPQHF. CDR3 nucleotides: TGTGCCATCAGTGAGGCAGGGCCAGGGCAGCCCCAGCATTTT. The rearrangement links TRBV10-3 to TRBJ1-5, with a tentative D call TRBD1 (5 bases). Per germline, CDR1 ENHRY and CDR2 SYGVKD. Trimming cost V 2 bases and J 7 bases, with 12 bases left between them. The CDR3 contains 14 residues.

This clone was picked up one time. The rearrangement links TRBV18 to TRBJ2-7; no clear D gene. Between the trimmed V and J ends, which lost 3 bases and 2 bases, there was a span of 8 bases. Germline values: CDR1 KGHSH, CDR2 LQKENI. The CDR3 is 13 amino acids. Written as DNA, the CDR3 is TGTGCCAGCTCACCCCCCTCGGCCTACGAGCAGTACTTC. Encoded protein: CASSPPSAYEQYF.

The V and J genes are TRBV7-9 and TRBJ2-4, with D hard to call. This CDR3 comprises 16 residues. Per germline, CDR1 SEHNR and CDR2 FQNEAQ (reference sequence). The germline V and J ends were trimmed by 1 base and 0 bases, with 10 bases remaining between them. CDR3 sequence: CASSLGSRLAKNIQYF. The CDR3 region has the DNA TGTGCCAGCAGCTTAGGTAGCAGATTAGCCAAAAACATTCAGTACTTC.

This chain uses TRBV4-2 with TRBJ2-7, with 10 bases fitting TRBD2. Germline trimming cut 0 bases from V and 3 bases from J; bases unmatched to any gene: 8. Germline V gene lookup returns CDR1 LGHNA and CDR2 YNFKEQ. CDR3 size: 17 residues. Written as DNA, the CDR3 is TGTGCCAGCAGCCAAGAAATAGCGGGAGGCATTCACTACGAGCAGTACTTC. Translating gives CASSQEIAGGIHYEQYF.

This chain joins TRBV6-5 and TRBJ2-3, with 10 bases fitting TRBD2. The V gene's germline CDR1 is MNHEY and CDR2 SVGAGI. CDR3 length: 16 residues. The V segment lost 2 bases and the J segment 1 base; nucleotides outside the gene matches: 3. DNA of the CDR3: TGTGCCAGCAGTTACAACCTAGCGGGGGGCACAGATACGCAGTATTTT. It codes for CASSYNLAGGTDTQYF.

The CDR3: CASSHPGQGDYEQYF. CDR3 nucleotides: TGTGCCAGCTCACACCCGGGACAGGGAGATTACGAGCAGTACTTC. This chain links TRBV18 with TRBJ2-7; TRBD1 matches 9 bases. Per the germline V gene, CDR1 is KGHSH and CDR2 is LQKENI. This CDR3 region has 15 residues. Trimming cost V 4 bases and J 4 bases; bases outside gene matches: 8.

The chain links TRBV28 to TRBJ1-2, with 7 nucleotides matching TRBD1. Germline V lookup: CDR1 MDHEN, CDR2 SYDVKM. The CDR3 consists of 15 residues. V lost 1 base to trimming and J lost 2 bases; unmatched junction nucleotides: 4. The DNA of the CDR3 is TGTGCCAGCAGTTTATCCAGGACAGGCAACTATGGCTACACCTTC. Its translation is CASSLSRTGNYGYTF.

The chain joins TRBV15 to TRBJ2-7, with 10 bases fitting TRBD1. Germline CDR1 LNHNV, CDR2 YYDKDF (reference sequence). The V and J ends lost 4 bases and 7 bases, in that order; junction bases with no gene match: 7. This CDR3 contains 14 residues. CDR3 amino acids: CATSIWDRGWEQYF. CDR3 nucleotides: TGTGCCACCAGCATTTGGGACAGGGGTTGGGAGCAGTACTTC.

This clone was seen once. The chain combines TRBV20-1 with TRBJ2-2, with a tentative D call TRBD2 (6 bases). CDR3 length: 11 amino acids. The germline CDR1 and CDR2 sequences are DFQATT and SNEGSKA (reference sequence). As DNA, the CDR3 is TGCAGCGTAGCGGCAACCGGGGAGCTGTTTTTT. Amino acid sequence: CSVAATGELFF.

The CDR3 region is CASSSDPSSDEQFF. The DNA of the CDR3 is TGTGCCAGCAGCTCGGACCCTAGCAGCGATGAGCAGTTCTTC. This chain uses TRBV7-3 with TRBJ2-1; tentatively, D is TRBD2 (5 bases). The CDR3 is made up of 14 amino acids. CDR1 is SGHTA and CDR2 is FQGTGA in the germline V gene. Trimming pared 4 bases from V and 8 bases from J, leaving 15 bases between.

The CDR3 sequence: CASVFGTANTEAFF. For the CDR3, the DNA is TGCGCCAGCGTGTTCGGGACAGCCAACACTGAAGCTTTCTTT. This chain joins TRBV10-1 and TRBJ1-1, with TRBD1 identical over 7 bases. CDR1 is WNHNN, CDR2 SYGVQD, per germline (reference sequence). V trimming: 8 bases; J trimming: 2 bases; junction bases outside the gene matches: 8. The CDR3 sequence is 14 residues long.

The CDR3 here is CASSIGGWDTGELFF. CDR3 bases: TGTGCCAGTAGTATAGGAGGGTGGGACACCGGGGAGCTGTTTTTT. V gene TRBV19 combines with J gene TRBJ2-2; weak D call: TRBD2 (5 bases). Trimming took 1 base from V and 3 from J, leaving 9 bases between them. This CDR3 comprises 15 residues. The germline V gene has CDR1 LNHDA and CDR2 SQIVND (reference sequence).

The rearrangement uses TRBV18 and TRBJ1-6; D possibly corresponds to TRBD1 (5 bases). Germline V gives CDR1 KGHSH, CDR2 LQKENI. The CDR3 loop spans 16 amino acids. Trimming took off 4 bases at V and 5 bases at J, with 15 bases between the two ends. The CDR3, as DNA: TGTGCCAGCTCACTCATCCCTCAGGGCGATAATTCACCCCTCCACTTT. Amino acids: CASSLIPQGDNSPLHF. Drawing the rest from reference TRBV18 and TRBJ1-6, the complete variable domain is NAGVMQNPRHLVRRRGQEARLRCSPMKGHSHVYWYRQLPEEGLKFMVYLQKENIIDESGMPKERFSAEFPKEGPSILRIQQVVRGDSAAYFCASSLIPQGDNSPLHFGNGTRLTVT.

The J gene is TRBJ2-5, the V gene TRBV2, with 8 bases matching TRBD2. Per germline, CDR1 SNHLY and CDR2 FYNNEI. After removal of 5 bases from V and 5 bases from J, the junction contained 7 bases not matched to a gene. CDR3 length: 14 residues. The CDR3 nucleotides read TGTGCCAGCAGTAGAAGCGGGAGTCCGGAGACCCAGTACTTC. It yields the protein CASSRSGSPETQYF.

This chain links TRBV19 with TRBJ1-2; weak D call: TRBD1 (6 bases). This CDR3 comprises 14 residues. In germline, CDR1 is LNHDA, CDR2 SQIVND (reference sequence). The V end was cut by 5 bases, the J end by 5 bases, with 15 bases between. The CDR3, as DNA: TGTGCCAGTAGTCCGGGTGGACAGAGGTATGGCTACACCTTC. Its translation is CASSPGGQRYGYTF.

This chain links TRBV6-6 with TRBJ2-7; the match to TRBD2 covers 9 bases. J lost 6 bases, V lost 2 bases, and 11 bases had no gene match. The CDR3 is 16 residues long. Germline CDR1 is MNHNY and CDR2 is SVGAGI (reference sequence). CDR3 loop: CASSYGAGGSKSEQYF. The CDR3 bases are TGTGCCAGCAGTTACGGGGCGGGGGGGTCCAAGTCCGAGCAGTACTTC.

This clone was counted once. This sequence joins TRBV18 and TRBJ2-1; 9 nucleotides agree with TRBD2. The V gene end was trimmed by 2 bases and the J gene end by 5 bases; junction bases not matched to a gene: 7. CDR1 is KGHSH and CDR2 is LQKENI in the germline V gene. The CDR3 totals 16 residues. CDR3 amino acids: CASSPSGGGANNEQFF. CDR3 bases: TGTGCCAGCTCACCATCTGGCGGGGGGGCCAACAATGAGCAGTTCTTC.

The J gene is TRBJ1-6, the V gene TRBV5-1; TRBD1 might be the D (6 bases). Trimming pared 0 bases from V and 2 bases from J, leaving 6 bases between. Germline V gene sequence: CDR1 SGHRS, CDR2 YFSETQ. CDR3 length: 15 amino acids. CDR3 loop: CASSLGGPYNSPLHF. The CDR3 DNA is TGCGCCAGCAGCTTGGGGGGGCCCTATAATTCACCCCTCCACTTT.

This chain joins TRBV18 and TRBJ1-1, with 7 bases fitting TRBD1. V gave up 3 bases and J gave up 1 base; unmatched junction bases: 5. Germline CDR1 and CDR2: KGHSH and LQKENI. The CDR3 spans 15 residues. CDR3 DNA sequence: TGTGCCAGCTCACCCAGACAGGGCACGAACACTGAAGCTTTCTTT. It encodes CASSPRQGTNTEAFF.

The genes are TRBV10-3 and TRBJ2-7, with TRBD1 matching 8 bases. The CDR3 runs to 13 residues. With 3 bases clipped from V and 6 bases from J, the junction kept 4 bases outside the gene matches. Germline V gene data show CDR1 as ENHRY and CDR2 as SYGVKD. The CDR3 DNA is TGTGCCATCAGTGAATTGCAGGGGGCCGAGCAGTACTTC. It specifies CAISELQGAEQYF.

V is TRBV7-9 and J is TRBJ2-7; D gene unclear. CDR1 and CDR2 from the germline V gene are SEHNR and FQNEAQ (reference sequence). Between the trimmed V and J ends, which lost 1 base and 2 bases, there was a span of 9 bases. The length of the CDR3 is 14 residues. The CDR3 region is CASSLVPSTYEQYF. In DNA form, the CDR3 reads TGTGCCAGCAGCTTAGTTCCTAGTACCTACGAGCAGTACTTC.

This chain links TRBV6-1 with TRBJ1-1; D is perhaps TRBD1 (5 bases). The CDR3 consists of 13 residues. From germline, CDR1 is MNHNS and CDR2 SASEGT. V dropped 6 bases and J dropped 6 bases, with 14 bases sitting between them. For the CDR3, the DNA is TGTGCCAGCAGGACTGAAGTCAGGGCTGAAGCTTTCTTT. Its translation: CASRTEVRAEAFF.

The chain is built from TRBV5-1 and TRBJ1-2; maybe TRBD1 (5 bases). Germline lookup yields CDR1 SGHRS and CDR2 YFSETQ. The CDR3 consists of 16 residues. V was cut by 5 bases and J by 10 bases, with 27 bases left in between. CDR3 residues: CASSPTRRRAQDDYTF. The CDR3 nucleotides read TGCGCCAGCAGTCCTACGAGGCGCAGGGCCCAGGATGACTACACCTTC.

The rearrangement links TRBV19 to TRBJ2-5; the match to TRBD1 covers 9 bases. There are 16 residues in the CDR3. Germline CDR1 reads LNHDA; CDR2 reads SQIVND (reference sequence). The trim removed 3 bases at V and 0 bases at J, leaving 5 bases unmatched. For the CDR3, the DNA is TGTGCCAGTAGTATCAGGACAGGGGTCAACCAAGAGACCCAGTACTTC. It specifies CASSIRTGVNQETQYF.